This is a list of T cell receptor beta chains from one sample in a study of blood T cell repertoires in COVID-19. Libraries were prepared by immunoSEQ multiplex PCR; TCRdb keeps only in-frame clonotypes and omits some of them. The table lists approximately 150,000 clones, over 80% of them singletons. Sequencing used PBMCs or T cells enriched from blood (not recorded which). These receptors all come from a middle-aged woman who had recovered from COVID-19. CDR3s leave out the opening cysteine and the closing phenylalanine or tryptophan. A D gene is named only where the DNA matches it firmly. Expanded clones are given a class, and other clones once, few, many or no size at all.

>.|TRBV27|15|.
ASRDRTSGSNYNEQF
>.|TRBV19|11|.
APGGARLETQY
>.|TRBV5-8|13|TRBD2
ASSPGASGRLEQY
>.|TRBV7-3|12|.
ASSLMGPNTEAF
>.|TRBV9|13|.
ASSAQPSYNSPLH
>.|TRBV24-1|13|.
ATSAGTISTDTQY
>once|TRBV4-1|12|.
ASSQAGGANVLT
>.|TRBV5-1|10|.
ASSLADNEQF
>once|TRBV10-3|11|.
AISGGGYQPQH
>.|TRBV13|13|TRBD2
ASSPGGGPPLEQY
>.|TRBV18|13|.
ASSPPIPGEVEQF
>.|TRBV28|10|.
ASSSYRNEQF
>.|TRBV7-9|13|.
ASSLAGNLEEGYT
>.|TRBV28|11|TRBD1
ASRMDRFGEQY
>.|TRBV11-2|15|.
ASSLRRVGSSYNEQF
>once|TRBV27|12|.
ASSRDQGGNTIY
>once|TRBV27|14|TRBD1
ASSSQGGSRLVGYT
>few|TRBV19|11|.
ASSIRTAGELF
>.|TRBV13|13|TRBD2
ASTFTSGGADTQY
>.|TRBV2|10|.
ASSDGGLGAF
>few|TRBV7-3|15|TRBD2
ASTRSERGRKSYEQY
>.|TRBV28|18|.
ASSLANFGGGDSSTDTQY
>.|TRBV2|15|TRBD2
ASSREAGRVENYEQY
>.|TRBV9|10|.
ASGGPGNTIY
>.|TRBV5-1|13|.
ASSPIGGANEKLF
>.|TRBV5-8|14|TRBD1
ASSWAGTGGGYGYT
>.|TRBV2|13|.
ASSLGPRGNQPQH
>.|TRBV5-4|11|.
ASSLPTGYEQY
>.|TRBV19|11|.
ASSIADSYEQY
>.|TRBV4-2|13|.
ASSQEQTATGELF
>.|TRBV6-2/TRBV6-3|13|TRBD2
ASSYRSGDSDTQY
>.|TRBV11-1|13|TRBD2
ASSLKGLVDNEQF
>few|TRBV11-2|12|.
ASSPRPGNSPLH